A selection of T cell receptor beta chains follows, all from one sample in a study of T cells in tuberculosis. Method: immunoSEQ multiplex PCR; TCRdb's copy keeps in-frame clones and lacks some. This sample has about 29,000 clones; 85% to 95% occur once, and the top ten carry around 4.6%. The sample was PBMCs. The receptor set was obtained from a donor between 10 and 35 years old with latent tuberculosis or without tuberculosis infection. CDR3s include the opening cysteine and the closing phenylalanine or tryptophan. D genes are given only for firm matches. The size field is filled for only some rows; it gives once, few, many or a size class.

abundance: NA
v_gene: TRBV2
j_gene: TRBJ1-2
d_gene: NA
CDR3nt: TGTGCCAGCTTAGCGGAAGTAGGCCATGGCTACACCTTC
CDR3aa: CASLAEVGHGYTF

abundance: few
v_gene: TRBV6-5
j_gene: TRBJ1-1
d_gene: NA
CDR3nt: TGTGCCAGCAGTTACCGAGTGAACACTGAAGCTTTCTTT
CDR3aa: CASSYRVNTEAFF

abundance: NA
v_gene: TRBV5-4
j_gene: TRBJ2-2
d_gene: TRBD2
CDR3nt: TGTGCCAGCAGCTCCCGGACTAGCGGAGGTCCCGGGGAGCTGTTTTTT
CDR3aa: CASSSRTSGGPGELFF

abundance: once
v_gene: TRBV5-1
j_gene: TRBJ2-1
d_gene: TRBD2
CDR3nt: TGCGCCAGCAGCAAAGGGACTAGCGGGAGAGGGGACAATGAGCAGTTCTTC
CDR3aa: CASSKGTSGRGDNEQFF

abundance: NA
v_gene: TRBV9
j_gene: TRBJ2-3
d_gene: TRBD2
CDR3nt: TGTGCCAGCAGCGTAGTAGCTAGCGGGGGGAACTCCGGTACGCAGTATTTT
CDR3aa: CASSVVASGGNSGTQYF

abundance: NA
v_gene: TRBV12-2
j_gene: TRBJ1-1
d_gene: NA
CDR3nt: TGTGCAAGTCGCTTAGCCCCCTTAAGGGGAGGCCTCACTGAAGCTTTCTTT
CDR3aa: CASRLAPLRGGLTEAFF

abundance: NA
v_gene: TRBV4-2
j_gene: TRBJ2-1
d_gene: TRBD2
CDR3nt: TGTGCCAGCAGCCAGTCCTCGAGGCGGGAGAGGAATGAGCAGTTCTTC
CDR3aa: CASSQSSRRERNEQFF

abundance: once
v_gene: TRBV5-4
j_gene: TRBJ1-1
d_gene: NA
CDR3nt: TGTGCCAGCAGCGAGGGCGTTTTCACTGAAGCTTTCTTT
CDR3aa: CASSEGVFTEAFF

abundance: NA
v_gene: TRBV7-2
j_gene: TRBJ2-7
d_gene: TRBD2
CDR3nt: TGTGCCAGCAGCTTAGGCGGGGGAAGCTCCTACGAGCAGTACTTC
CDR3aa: CASSLGGGSSYEQYF

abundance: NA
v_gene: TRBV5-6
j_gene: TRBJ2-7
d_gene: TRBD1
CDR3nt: TGTGCCAGCAGCTTGGGGGGACAGGGGGCCTACGAGCAGTACTTC
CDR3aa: CASSLGGQGAYEQYF

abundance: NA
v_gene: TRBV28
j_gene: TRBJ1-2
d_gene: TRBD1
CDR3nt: TGTGCCAGCAGTTTAGTGGACAGGGCCCACTATGGCTACACCTTC
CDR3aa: CASSLVDRAHYGYTF

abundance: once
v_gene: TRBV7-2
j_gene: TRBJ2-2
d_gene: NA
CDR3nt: TGTGCCAGCAGCTTAGCAACAGGGACCGGGGAGCTGTTTTTT
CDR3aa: CASSLATGTGELFF

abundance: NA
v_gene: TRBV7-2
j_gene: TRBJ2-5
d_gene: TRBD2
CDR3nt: TGTGCCAGCAGCTCTTCCGGGGGGGGACCAGGCGGAGAGACCCAGTACTTC
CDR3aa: CASSSSGGGPGGETQYF

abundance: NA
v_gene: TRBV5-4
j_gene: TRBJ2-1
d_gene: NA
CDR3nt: TGTGCCAGCGCGGGCTACAATGAGCAGTTCTTC
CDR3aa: CASAGYNEQFF

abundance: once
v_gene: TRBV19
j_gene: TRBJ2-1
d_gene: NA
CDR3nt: TGTGCCAGTAGTATAGGGGTAGGCGGGTACAATGAGCAGTTCTTC
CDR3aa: CASSIGVGGYNEQFF

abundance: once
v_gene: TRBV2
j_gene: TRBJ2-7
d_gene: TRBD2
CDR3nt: TGTGCCAGCAGCACACCTCTAGCGGCCTTCTCCTACGAGCAGTACTTC
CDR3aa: CASSTPLAAFSYEQYF

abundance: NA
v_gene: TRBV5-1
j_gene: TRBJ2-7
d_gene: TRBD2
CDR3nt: TGCGCCAGCAGCTTTGCCCGGGAGGCCACAAAGAGCTCCTACGAGCAGTACTTC
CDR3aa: CASSFAREATKSSYEQYF

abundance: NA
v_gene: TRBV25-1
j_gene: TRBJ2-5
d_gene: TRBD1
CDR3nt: TGTGCCAGCAGCTTAGGGGTCTCGACAGGGGGATCCGAGACCCAGTACTTC
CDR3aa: CASSLGVSTGGSETQYF

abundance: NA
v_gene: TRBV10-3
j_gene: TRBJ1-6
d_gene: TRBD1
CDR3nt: TGTGCCATCAACAGCCGACAGGGGACCTATAATTCACCCCTCCACTTT
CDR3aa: CAINSRQGTYNSPLHF

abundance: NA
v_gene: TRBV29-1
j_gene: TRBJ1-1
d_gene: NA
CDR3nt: TGCAGCGCCAAGAACACTGAAGCTTTCTTT
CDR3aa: CSAKNTEAFF

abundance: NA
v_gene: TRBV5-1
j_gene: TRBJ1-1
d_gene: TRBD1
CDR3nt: TGCGCCAGCAGCTTGGTATGGGGACAGACGAACACTGAAGCTTTCTTT
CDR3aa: CASSLVWGQTNTEAFF

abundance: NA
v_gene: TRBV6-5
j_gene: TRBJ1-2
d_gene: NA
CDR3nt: TGTGCCAGCAGTTACGGGGCAGACTTAAAATATGGCTACACCTTC
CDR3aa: CASSYGADLKYGYTF

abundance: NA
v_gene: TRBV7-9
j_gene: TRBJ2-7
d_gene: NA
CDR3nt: TGTGCCAGCAGCTTAGGGAGATACGAGCAGTACTTC
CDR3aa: CASSLGRYEQYF

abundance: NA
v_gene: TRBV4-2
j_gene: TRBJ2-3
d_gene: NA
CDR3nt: TGTGCCAGCAGCCATAGTGATACGCAGTATTTT
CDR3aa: CASSHSDTQYF